The TCR beta chain described here comes from a study of cytomegalovirus exposure and HLA in healthy donors. After removal of 2 bases from V and 6 bases from J, the junction contained 15 bases not matched to a gene. Germline lookup yields CDR1 LNHDA and CDR2 SQIVND (reference sequence). This CDR3 contains 17 residues. Use of 60 Vbeta and 13 Jbeta primers characterized the PCR. Sequencing used immunoSEQ multiplex PCR; TCRdb keeps in-frame clones, though not all of them. Among 95,000 to 150,000 clones listed, 80% were seen once. The receptor was derived from a man between 25 and 39 years old in good health and CMV-seropositive. Material: PBMCs. V usage is TRBV19 and J usage is TRBJ1-2, with 7 bases that match TRBD1. Written as DNA, the CDR3 is TGTGCCAGTAGTATAAGGGACAGACCGGACTATTTTCATGGCTACACCTTC. This encodes CASSIRDRPDYFHGYTF.